One and the same sample provided the 20 T cell receptor beta chains below, sequenced in a study of T cells after yellow fever vaccination. TCRdb passed the 5' RACE reads through MiXCR, listing each CDR3 protein once. This table has around 610,000 distinct CDR3 sequences, approximately 13% appearing once. The specimen was PBMCs, collected on the day of the yellow fever booster vaccination. The receptors were sampled from a man aged 25 to 40 who received the YFV17D yellow fever vaccine.

The J gene is TRBJ2-7, the V gene TRBV7-9; D is unclear. Germline CDR1 SEHNR, CDR2 FQNEAQ (reference sequence). V dropped 1 base and J dropped 1 base, with 14 bases sitting between them. This CDR3 contains 16 residues. The CDR3 reads CASSLGTLRRSYEQYF. CDR3 nucleotide sequence: TGTGCCAGCAGCTTAGGCACTTTAAGAAGGTCCTACGAGCAGTACTTC.

This clonotype showed up just a few times. The chain employs TRBV24-1 and TRBJ2-3; D possibly corresponds to TRBD1 (6 bases). Germline V lookup: CDR1 KGHDR, CDR2 SFDVKD. V was clipped by 4 bases and J by 6 bases, with 19 bases between them. The CDR3 is made up of 16 amino acids. The DNA for the CDR3 is TGTGCCACCAGTGAGGGCCGGGTTGGGGGCCGTGATACGCAGTATTTT. The encoded protein is CATSEGRVGGRDTQYF.

The chain has TRBV20-1 and TRBJ1-1; D not certain. CDR1 and CDR2 (germline): DFQATT, SNEGSKA (reference sequence). V lost 1 base to trimming and J lost 8 bases, with 5 bases between them. This CDR3 is 10 amino acids long. CDR3 residues: CSARVREAFF. The CDR3 DNA reads as TGCAGTGCTAGAGTCCGCGAAGCTTTCTTT.

The chain has TRBV5-1 and TRBJ2-2; 9 nucleotides agree with TRBD1. The V and J ends lost 4 bases and 5 bases, in that order; junction bases with no gene match: 6. This CDR3 spans 15 amino acids. Per germline, CDR1 SGHRS and CDR2 YFSETQ. CDR3 in amino acids: CASSLQTGGTGELFF. Here the CDR3 DNA reads TGCGCCAGCAGCCTTCAGACAGGGGGGACCGGGGAGCTGTTTTTT.

This clonotype was detected a few times. J is TRBJ2-3 and V is TRBV7-3, with a tentative D call TRBD1 (6 bases). CDR3 length equals 15 residues. The V gene's germline CDR1 is SGHTA and CDR2 FQGTGA. V lost 0 bases, J lost 2 bases, and 9 bases lay in between. CDR3 region: CASSLTGQYTDTQYF. The CDR3 region has the DNA TGTGCCAGCAGCTTAACGGGACAATACACAGATACGCAGTATTTT.

The CDR3 region is CASSIGQGRDTQYF. CDR3 DNA sequence: TGCGCCAGCAGCATCGGACAGGGCAGAGATACGCAGTATTTT. This chain links TRBV5-1 with TRBJ2-3; 8 nucleotides match TRBD1. The CDR3 totals 14 residues. The germline V gene has CDR1 SGHRS and CDR2 YFSETQ. After removal of 4 bases from V and 5 bases from J, the junction contained 6 bases not matched to a gene.

The chain combines TRBV20-1 with TRBJ2-7; TRBD2 matches 9 bases. CDR1 and CDR2 from the germline V gene are DFQATT and SNEGSKA (reference sequence). The V and J ends lost 0 bases and 2 bases, in that order; junction bases with no gene match: 5. The CDR3 has 15 residues. This CDR3 is CSARDPTSGAYEQYF. The CDR3 bases are TGCAGTGCTAGAGACCCGACTAGCGGAGCCTACGAGCAGTACTTC.

V and J are TRBV20-1 and TRBJ1-5, with 9 bases identical to TRBD1. CDR3 length: 18 amino acids. The V gene end was trimmed by 4 bases and the J gene end by 0 bases; junction bases not matched to a gene: 13. Germline CDR1 DFQATT, CDR2 SNEGSKA (reference sequence). CDR3 DNA sequence: TGCAGTGCTAAAGGACAGGGGAAAATAACTTATAGCAATCAGCCCCAGCATTTT. This gives the protein CSAKGQGKITYSNQPQHF.

This clonotype turned up a few times. This chain links TRBV7-2 with TRBJ2-1; the match to TRBD2 covers 14 bases. CDR1 SGHTA and CDR2 FQGNSA come from the germline V gene. This CDR3 has 14 residues. The trim removed 5 bases at V and 10 bases at J, leaving 4 bases unmatched. DNA of the CDR3: TGTGCCAGCAGCCGACTAGCGGGAGGGCCCGAGCAGTTCTTC. It is translated as CASSRLAGGPEQFF.

As concerns this clonotype: A read error may account for a junction end that differs from germline. The chain recombines TRBV12-3 or TRBV12-4 with TRBJ2-1; 12 nucleotides align to TRBD2. The CDR3 length is 13 residues. CDR3 sequence reads: CASSWTSGTEEFF. The DNA of the CDR3 is TGTGCCAGCAGTTGGACTAGCGGGACTGAGGAGTTCTTC.

This clonotype was found a few times. The chain joins TRBV28 to TRBJ1-1; maybe TRBD1 (5 bases). The V gene lost 2 bases and the J gene lost 4 bases, with 11 bases spanning the gap. Germline V gene sequence: CDR1 MDHEN, CDR2 SYDVKM. The CDR3 has 14 residues. The CDR3 region is CASSLLPGSTEAFF. Written as DNA, the CDR3 is TGTGCCAGCAGTTTACTTCCAGGGAGCACTGAAGCTTTCTTT.

The chain joins TRBV5-1 to TRBJ2-2; the D is unclear. CDR1 SGHRS and CDR2 YFSETQ come from the germline V gene. The CDR3 covers 12 residues. This CDR3 is CASPGNTGELFF. CDR3 DNA: TGCGCAAGCCCCGGGAACACCGGGGAGCTGTTTTTT.

This clonotype was picked up many times. This sequence joins TRBV7-2 and TRBJ1-1, with 7 bases aligning to TRBD1. The junction had 6 bases not matched to a gene; V was cut back by 5 bases and J by 6 bases. The CDR3 runs 13 residues. Germline CDR1 reads SGHTA; CDR2 reads FQGNSA. CDR3 region: CASSVRQGPEAFF. The DNA of the CDR3 is TGTGCCAGCAGCGTCCGACAGGGCCCTGAAGCTTTCTTT.

The V gene is TRBV6-2 or TRBV6-3, the J gene TRBJ2-1, with a tentative D call TRBD2 (5 bases). Deletions cut 7 bases from V and 6 bases from J, with 19 bases between. Looked up from germline, CDR1 is MNHEY and CDR2 is SVGEGT. This CDR3 region has 15 residues. The CDR3 sequence: CASTPYTSGSNEQFF. The CDR3 DNA sequence: TGTGCCAGCACTCCCTACACAAGTGGGAGCAATGAGCAGTTCTTC.

The table lists this clonotype with many counts. As DNA, the CDR3 is TGTGCCAGCAGTTTGGCCCTAGGGACCGGGGAGCTGTTTTTT. Translation: CASSLALGTGELFF. V is TRBV12-3 or TRBV12-4 and J is TRBJ2-2; D not certain. V was clipped by 3 bases and J by 5 bases, with 10 bases between them. The CDR3 is 14 residues long.

This clonotype was found a few times. The chain has TRBV20-1 and TRBJ2-5; possible D gene TRBD1, 6 bases. The CDR3 is 14 amino acids. The V end lost 2 bases, the J end lost 5 bases, and 15 bases lay between the germline ends. Germline values: CDR1 DFQATT, CDR2 SNEGSKA (reference sequence). The CDR3 DNA sequence: TGCAGTGCTAGACCCTCAGGGGCCGGGGAGACCCAGTACTTC. Amino acids: CSARPSGAGETQYF.

This clonotype showed up just a few times. The gene calls are TRBV27 and TRBJ2-3; possible D gene TRBD1, 6 bases. Germline V gives CDR1 MNHEY, CDR2 SMNVEV (reference sequence). Trimming stripped 3 bases from V and 3 bases from J, with 10 bases between. The CDR3 sequence is 14 residues long. The CDR3 region is CASSLYQGTDTQYF. CDR3 sequence (DNA): TGTGCCAGCAGTTTGTATCAGGGGACAGATACGCAGTATTTT.

The V call is TRBV4-3, the J call TRBJ2-1; 7 bases fit TRBD2. Trimming removed 2 bases from V and 4 bases from J; junction bases left unmatched: 14. This CDR3 region has 18 residues. The germline V gene has CDR1 LGHNA and CDR2 YSLEER. The CDR3 loop reads CASSQQLPSSGLYNEQFF. The DNA for the CDR3 is TGCGCCAGCAGCCAACAACTGCCCTCTAGCGGACTATACAATGAGCAGTTCTTC.

The chain uses TRBV19 and TRBJ1-2; 12 bases fit TRBD1. CDR3 size: 15 residues. The germline CDR1 and CDR2 sequences are LNHDA and SQIVND (reference sequence). J lost 5 bases, V lost 7 bases, and 8 bases had no gene match. The CDR3 sequence is CASNLGQGAGYGYTF. CDR3 nucleotide sequence: TGTGCCAGTAACCTGGGACAGGGGGCTGGGTATGGCTACACCTTC.

The rearrangement uses TRBV19 and TRBJ1-6, with no clear D. Germline V gene lookup returns CDR1 LNHDA and CDR2 SQIVND (reference sequence). The CDR3 sequence is 13 residues long. The V end was cut by 5 bases, the J end by 7 bases, with 9 bases between. CDR3 region: CASSFRENSPLHF. The CDR3 coding sequence is TGTGCCAGTAGTTTCCGTGAGAATTCACCCCTCCACTTT.